This TCR beta chain was identified during a study of control samples from healthy donors and cancer patients. Assay used: immunoSEQ multiplex PCR; TCRdb lists only in-frame clones, some missing. The sample data list around 190,000 clones. The V gene's germline CDR1 is GTSNPN and CDR2 SVGIG (reference sequence). V lost 7 bases to trimming and J lost 2 bases; unmatched junction nucleotides: 3. This CDR3 contains 12 residues. What was sequenced was blood. This rearrangement joins TRBV30 to TRBJ2-3; 7 positions agree with TRBD1. The TCR comes from a woman aged 25 to 39 in good health. In DNA form, the CDR3 reads TGTGCCTCACAGGGGCTCACAGATACGCAGTATTTT. Residues: CASQGLTDTQYF.